These 20 T cell receptor beta chains share one sample of origin, sequenced in a study of memory CD4+ T cells and cytomegalovirus serostatus (dated by TCRdb to the late 2010s). Single viable CD3+CD4+CD8-CD45RO+ cells were sorted as memory CD4+ T cells on a FACSAria II. Receptor libraries were prepared by the immunoSEQ multiplex PCR assay. The immuneACCESS repertoire file appears here via TCRdb, limited to in-frame rearrangements. These files lack a portion of the clones; in checked studies, under half of the deficit traces to unresolved V genes, and the cause of the others is not known. The sample includes about 27,000 clones, with more than 70% observed a single time. The leading ten clones occupy 0.68% of the sample. The specimen was memory CD4+ T cells from blood. These receptors were collected from an adult in good health and CMV-seronegative.

Here the CDR3 reads CASSLDAQGGAFF. The CDR3 nucleotides are TGTGCCAGCAGCTTAGATGCACAGGGTGGGGCTTTCTTT. The rearrangement uses TRBV11-2 and TRBJ1-1; a possible D gene is TRBD1 (6 bases). The CDR3 runs 13 residues. Germline CDR1 reads SGHAT; CDR2 reads FQNNGV. The V end lost 0 bases, the J end lost 11 bases, and 13 bases lay between the germline ends.

CDR3: CASSGQGWYEQYF. As DNA, the CDR3 is TGTGCCAGCAGTGGACAGGGATGGTACGAGCAGTACTTC. This chain links TRBV6-5 with TRBJ2-7, with 8 nucleotides matching TRBD1. Germline CDR1 MNHEY, CDR2 SVGAGI. CDR3 size: 13 residues. With V trimmed by 5 bases and J by 4 bases, 4 bases remained unmatched.

This rearrangement joins TRBV18 to TRBJ2-5, with 10 bases aligning to TRBD2. Germline V CDR1 and CDR2: KGHSH, LQKENI. The J segment lost 4 bases and the V segment lost 6 bases, leaving 8 bases of the junction unmatched. The CDR3 runs 15 residues. CDR3 sequence: CASSPGTSVRETQYF. For the CDR3, the DNA is TGTGCCAGCTCCCCCGGGACTAGCGTACGAGAGACCCAGTACTTC.

The chain links TRBV19 to TRBJ1-6, with TRBD1 as a possible D gene (5 bases). This CDR3 spans 16 amino acids. The germline CDR1 and CDR2 sequences are LNHDA and SQIVND (reference sequence). V lost 8 bases and J 0 bases, leaving 14 bases between the germline ends. This chain's CDR3 is CASCSRGNSYNSPLHF. The CDR3 DNA reads as TGTGCCAGTTGTTCAAGGGGTAACTCCTATAATTCACCCCTCCACTTT.

The V call is TRBV2, the J call TRBJ2-5; D is tentatively TRBD1 or TRBD2 (7 bases each). Trimming took 11 bases from V and 5 from J, leaving 15 bases between them. CDR1 is SNHLY, CDR2 FYNNEI, per germline. The CDR3 spans 12 residues. CDR3: CAGGGGLETQYF. CDR3 bases: TGTGCCGGGGGAGGGGGCTTGGAGACCCAGTACTTC.

The CDR3 sequence is CASSPIVGTGVKYEQYF. DNA of the CDR3: TGTGCCAGCAGCCCCATAGTAGGGACAGGGGTGAAGTACGAGCAGTACTTC. The V gene is TRBV7-6, the J gene TRBJ2-7, with 10 bases that match TRBD1. Germline V gene sequence: CDR1 SGHVS, CDR2 FNYEAQ. This CDR3 has 17 residues. V was clipped by 5 bases and J by 4 bases; unmatched bases: 14. Supplemented by reference TRBV7-6 and TRBJ2-7, the full variable domain reads GAGVSQSPRYKVTKRGQDVALRCDPISGHVSLYWYRQALGQGPEFLTYFNYEAQQDKSGLPNDRFSAERPEGSISTLTIQRTEQRDSAMYRCASSPIVGTGVKYEQYFGPGTRLTVT.

The chain combines TRBV10-2 with TRBJ2-3; TRBD2 might be the D (6 bases). V was cut by 2 bases and J by 4 bases, with 7 bases left in between. Germline assignment: CDR1 WSHSY and CDR2 SAAADI. The CDR3 covers 13 residues. CDR3 amino acids: CASSEGGADTQYF. For the CDR3, the DNA is TGCGCCAGCAGTGAGGGCGGGGCAGATACGCAGTATTTT.

This clone rates as medium-sized. The same CDR3 is also encoded by other DNA sequences in this sample. This rearrangement joins TRBV27 to TRBJ1-1; TRBD1 agrees at 9 bases. This CDR3 is 12 amino acids long. Germline V gives CDR1 MNHEY, CDR2 SMNVEV (reference sequence). With 6 bases clipped from V and 11 bases from J, the junction kept 7 bases outside the gene matches. CDR3 loop: CASSSSGTGAFF. CDR3 bases: TGTGCCAGCAGCTCTTCCGGGACAGGGGCTTTCTTT.

The V gene is TRBV5-4, the J gene TRBJ1-3; D is unresolved. CDR1 is SGHNT and CDR2 is YYREEE in the germline V gene (reference sequence). The CDR3 consists of 16 residues. The V and J ends lost 4 bases and 0 bases respectively, with 14 bases between them. CDR3 sequence (DNA): TGTGCCAGCAGCCCTGGAGGCACTTACTCTGGAAACACCATATATTTT. This codes for CASSPGGTYSGNTIYF.

The chain recombines TRBV19 with TRBJ1-2; 11 nucleotides line up with TRBD1. With V trimmed by 7 bases and J by 5 bases, 12 bases remained unmatched. Germline V gives CDR1 LNHDA, CDR2 SQIVND (reference sequence). This CDR3 is built from 16 residues. This CDR3 is CASTKTGQGAAYGYTF. The CDR3 DNA reads as TGTGCCAGTACCAAAACCGGACAGGGGGCAGCATATGGCTACACCTTC. The full variable domain, completed using reference TRBV19 and TRBJ1-2, is DGGITQSPKYLFRKEGQNVTLSCEQNLNHDAMYWYRQDPGQGLRLIYYSQIVNDFQKGDIAEGYSVSREKKESFPLTVTSAQKNPTAFYLCASTKTGQGAAYGYTFGSGTRLTVV.

Only one count was recorded for this clone. CDR3 coding DNA: TGCGCCAGCAGCCGAGGGGGGGTAGTGCTCTCTGGAAACACCATATATTTT. Residues: CASSRGGVVLSGNTIYF. The chain has TRBV4-1 and TRBJ1-3; TRBD1 might be the D (6 bases). CDR3 length: 17 residues. The germline V gene has CDR1 MGHRA and CDR2 YSYEKL. V shed 4 bases and J shed 0 bases, with 16 bases lying between them.

This clone was seen just once. J is TRBJ2-2 and V is TRBV29-1; possibly TRBD1 for D (5 bases). Germline V gene lookup returns CDR1 SQVTM and CDR2 ANQGSEA. The CDR3 is 14 amino acids. Trimming pared 6 bases from V and 1 base from J, leaving 12 bases between. The CDR3 is CSVRTGQNTGELFF. CDR3 nucleotides: TGCAGCGTCAGGACCGGACAGAACACCGGGGAGCTGTTTTTT.

This rearrangement joins TRBV7-3 to TRBJ1-1; D unclear. V lost 7 bases to trimming and J lost 5 bases, with 8 bases between them. Germline CDR1 and CDR2: SGHTA and FQGTGA. The CDR3 is made up of 11 amino acids. CDR3 bases: TGTGCCAGCAATCCGGATACTGAAGCTTTCTTT. This translates into CASNPDTEAFF.

The J gene is TRBJ2-1, the V gene TRBV5-6; 7 positions agree with TRBD1. Per germline, CDR1 SGHDT and CDR2 YYEEEE. The junction had 14 bases not matched to a gene; V was cut back by 4 bases and J by 7 bases. This CDR3 spans 16 amino acids. CDR3 amino acids: CASSVRQGDFGNEQFF. CDR3 sequence (DNA): TGTGCCAGCAGCGTCAGACAGGGTGATTTTGGGAATGAGCAGTTCTTC. Variable domain in full (rest from reference TRBV5-6 and TRBJ2-1): DAGVTQSPTHLIKTRGQQVTLRCSPKSGHDTVSWYQQALGQGPQFIFQYYEEEERQRGNFPDRFSGHQFPNYSSELNVNALLLGDSALYLCASSVRQGDFGNEQFFGPGTRLTVL.

The chain carries TRBV5-4 and TRBJ2-2, with 7 bases that match TRBD1. The germline V gene encodes CDR1 SGHNT and CDR2 YYREEE (reference sequence). The CDR3 extends over 15 amino acids. V gave up 4 bases and J gave up 5 bases; unmatched junction bases: 8. The CDR3 is CASSPPGQYTGELFF. The CDR3 region has the DNA TGTGCCAGCAGCCCCCCGGGACAGTATACCGGGGAGCTGTTTTTT.

CDR3 sequence: CASSETRGYGYTF. For the CDR3, the DNA is TGCGCCAGCAGTGAGACTCGGGGATATGGCTACACCTTC. This chain links TRBV10-1 with TRBJ1-2, with D unresolved. The CDR3 is made up of 13 amino acids. In germline, CDR1 is WNHNN, CDR2 SYGVQD (reference sequence). V was clipped by 2 bases and J by 5 bases, with 9 bases between them.

The V call is TRBV19, the J call TRBJ2-7, with TRBD2 identical over 10 bases. The germline V gene has CDR1 LNHDA and CDR2 SQIVND (reference sequence). J was trimmed by 6 bases and V by 4 bases; bases with no gene match: 6. This CDR3 region has 14 residues. The CDR3 DNA reads TGTGCCAGTAGTACCAGCGGGGGGGCGAGCGAGCAGTACTTC. This codes for CASSTSGGASEQYF.

This chain joins TRBV5-4 and TRBJ2-7; perhaps D is TRBD1 or TRBD2 (5 bases each). V gave up 0 bases and J gave up 1 base, with 8 bases separating them. The germline gives CDR1 SGHNT, CDR2 YYREEE (reference sequence). The CDR3 is 14 residues long. The CDR3 DNA sequence: TGTGCCAGCAGCTTGGGGGGGAATTCCTACGAGCAGTACTTC. As protein: CASSLGGNSYEQYF. Based on the CDR3 plus reference TRBV5-4 and TRBJ2-7, the full variable domain is ETGVTQSPTHLIKTRGQQVTLRCSSQSGHNTVSWYQQALGQGPQFIFQYYREEENGRGNFPPRFSGLQFPNYSSELNVNALELDDSALYLCASSLGGNSYEQYFGPGTRLTVT.

This sequence joins TRBV28 and TRBJ1-3; D remains unclear. CDR1 is MDHEN, CDR2 SYDVKM, per germline. The V gene lost 2 bases and the J gene lost 0 bases, with 8 bases spanning the gap. This CDR3 is built from 15 residues. The CDR3 here is CASSLLHSSGNTIYF. The CDR3 DNA sequence: TGTGCCAGCAGTTTACTCCACAGCTCTGGAAACACCATATATTTT. The entire variable domain, with the rest obtained from reference TRBV28 and TRBJ1-3, is as follows: DVKVTQSSRYLVKRTGEKVFLECVQDMDHENMFWYRQDPGLGLRLIYFSYDVKMKEKGDIPEGYSVSREKKERFSLILESASTNQTSMYLCASSLLHSSGNTIYFGEGSWLTVV.

This clone came up a few times. Other DNA sequences from this sample encode an identical CDR3 as well. This chain joins TRBV6-5 and TRBJ2-7; D tentatively fits TRBD1 or TRBD2 (6 bases each). V lost 3 bases and J 2 bases, leaving 14 bases between the germline ends. The CDR3 covers 15 residues. The germline gives CDR1 MNHEY, CDR2 SVGAGI. The chain's CDR3 is CASSYRGQGAYEQYF. The CDR3, as DNA: TGTGCCAGCAGTTATCGGGGGCAAGGAGCCTACGAGCAGTACTTC.